A selection of T cell receptor beta chains follows, all from one sample in a study of shared clonotypes between healthy human individuals. TCRdb's table, derived via immunoSEQ multiplex PCR, lists solely in-frame clones and lacks some. The sample holds roughly 1 million clones; 75% are singletons and the top ten take approximately 1.5%. Specimen: memory CD4+ T cells sorted from blood. The receptors come from a man between 18 and 29 years old in good health. The CDR3 runs from the conserved cysteine through the conserved F or W. A D gene is named only where the DNA matches it firmly. Clone size is given for some rows only: seen once, a few or many times, or a class if the clone is expanded.

>14|-|TRBV5-1|TRBJ2-3|-
CASSLGALPDTQYF
TGCGCCAGCAGCTTGGGTGCCTTGCCAGATACGCAGTATTTT
>17|-|TRBV7-8|TRBJ2-3|TRBD2
CASSLMASGSRADTQYF
TGTGCCAGCAGCTTAATGGCTAGCGGGAGTAGGGCAGATACGCAGTATTTT
>14|-|TRBV29-1|TRBJ1-2|-
CSVDVQGSNYGYTF
TGCAGCGTTGATGTGCAGGGGTCTAACTATGGCTACACCTTC
>11|-|TRBV11-2|TRBJ2-7|-
CASSLFDEQYF
TGTGCCAGCAGCTTGTTCGACGAGCAGTACTTC
>15|few|TRBV5-5|TRBJ2-7|TRBD1
CASSESFGQVYEQYF
TGTGCCAGCAGCGAGAGTTTTGGACAGGTTTACGAGCAGTACTTC
>15|-|TRBV7-9|TRBJ2-5|TRBD1
CASSPGQGPQETQYF
TGTGCCAGCAGCCCCGGACAGGGGCCTCAAGAGACCCAGTACTTC
>14|few|TRBV9|TRBJ1-1|TRBD1
CASSPQGQGFQAFF
TGTGCCAGCAGCCCCCAAGGACAGGGGTTTCAAGCTTTCTTT
>18|-|TRBV5-1|TRBJ2-7|TRBD2
CASSMLLAGGPAAYEQYF
TGCGCCAGCAGCATGCTTCTAGCGGGAGGGCCGGCGGCGTACGAGCAGTACTTC
>17|-|TRBV5-5|TRBJ2-5|-
CASSLSWARGFGETQYF
TGTGCCAGCAGCTTGTCTTGGGCCCGAGGATTTGGGGAGACCCAGTACTTC
>13|-|TRBV30|TRBJ1-4|TRBD1
CAWTGTGVDKLFF
TGTGCCTGGACAGGGACAGGGGTTGATAAACTGTTTTTT
>15|-|TRBV9|TRBJ2-3|TRBD2
CASSVSTSLTDTQYF
TGTGCCAGCAGCGTCTCGACTAGCTTGACAGATACGCAGTATTTT
>12|-|TRBV18|TRBJ1-1|TRBD1
CASRGPKTEAFF
TGTGCCAGCAGGGGGCCAAAGACTGAAGCTTTCTTT
>15|many|TRBV5-1|TRBJ1-2|-
CASSPLEGANYGYTF
TGCGCCAGCAGCCCCCTTGAAGGGGCGAACTATGGCTACACCTTC
>18|-|TRBV4-3|TRBJ2-1|TRBD2
CASSQDYSGRDSYNEQFF
TGCGCCAGCAGCCAAGATTATAGCGGGAGAGACTCCTACAATGAGCAGTTCTTC
>15|-|TRBV14|TRBJ2-5|TRBD2
CASSQVREGLLTQYF
TGTGCCAGCAGCCAAGTGCGGGAGGGGTTATTGACCCAGTACTTC
>14|-|TRBV16|TRBJ2-2|-
CASSPVRDTGELFF
TGTGCCAGCAGTCCCGTACGGGACACCGGGGAGCTGTTTTTT
>14|-|TRBV5-1|TRBJ2-1|-
CASSLGASHNEQFF
TGCGCCAGCAGCTTGGGTGCTTCTCACAATGAGCAGTTCTTC
>14|-|TRBV5-1|TRBJ2-1|TRBD2
CASSSGLAGNEQFF
TGCGCCAGCAGCTCGGGACTAGCGGGCAATGAGCAGTTCTTC
>14|-|TRBV6-5|TRBJ1-2|-
CASTPSWAPSGYTF
TGTGCCAGCACCCCCTCGTGGGCGCCCTCCGGCTACACCTTC
>18|-|TRBV10-2|TRBJ2-2|TRBD2
CASSSGLAGGKKTGELFF
TGCGCCAGCAGTTCGGGACTAGCGGGGGGTAAAAAGACCGGGGAGCTGTTTTTT
>15|many|TRBV19|TRBJ1-5|-
CASSKRGSDGQPQHF
TGTGCCAGTAGTAAACGGGGCAGCGACGGTCAGCCCCAGCATTTT
>13|-|TRBV10-3|TRBJ2-2|-
CAISDKRAGELFF
TGTGCCATCAGTGATAAGAGGGCCGGGGAGCTGTTTTTT
>12|-|TRBV16|TRBJ1-6|-
CASSQRGSTLHF
TGTGCCAGCAGCCAGCGGGGGAGTACCCTCCACTTT
>15|-|TRBV19|TRBJ1-5|-
CASSNSPGINQPQHF
TGTGCCAGTAGTAATTCACCAGGGATTAATCAGCCCCAGCATTTT
>15|-|TRBV7-2|TRBJ2-3|TRBD2
CASSGATSPTDTQYF
TGTGCCAGCAGCGGCGCGACTAGCCCCACAGATACGCAGTATTTT
>16|-|TRBV15|TRBJ2-7|-
CATSRGKQVYEGEQYF
TGTGCCACCAGCAGAGGAAAACAGGTTTATGAAGGGGAGCAGTACTTC
>15|-|TRBV5-4|TRBJ2-3|-
CASSLGGTVTDTQYF
TGTGCCAGCAGCTTGGGTGGGACTGTCACAGATACGCAGTATTTT
>16|-|TRBV7-2|TRBJ2-5|TRBD2
CASSLGLGRTQETQYF
TGTGCCAGCAGCTTGGGACTCGGGAGGACTCAAGAGACCCAGTACTTC
>15|-|TRBV9|TRBJ1-2|TRBD1
CASSNQDRANYGYTF
TGTGCCAGCAGCAACCAGGACAGGGCTAACTATGGCTACACCTTC
>14|few|TRBV7-2|TRBJ2-2|TRBD2
CASSLGLGTGELFF
TGTGCCAGCAGCTTGGGACTAGGGACCGGGGAGCTGTTTTTT
>12|once|TRBV7-8|TRBJ1-1|TRBD1
CASSLVRGPAFF
TGTGCCAGCAGCTTAGTAAGGGGGCCAGCTTTCTTT
>13|-|TRBV7-9|TRBJ2-1|-
CASSYYVRDEQFF
TGTGCCAGCAGCTACTACGTGCGGGATGAGCAGTTCTTC
>14|-|TRBV5-5|TRBJ1-4|-
CASSPRASNEKLFF
TGTGCCAGCAGCCCCAGGGCCTCTAATGAAAAACTGTTTTTT
>15|-|TRBV11-2|TRBJ2-7|-
CASSPTPGLWNEQYF
TGTGCCAGCAGCCCCACTCCCGGACTTTGGAACGAGCAGTACTTC
>12|few|TRBV6-1|TRBJ2-7|-
CASSMRPYEQYF
TGTGCCAGCAGCATGAGACCCTACGAGCAGTACTTC
>16|-|TRBV7-3|TRBJ1-4|-
CASSWTRDTTNEKLFF
TGTGCCAGCAGCTGGACCAGGGATACAACTAATGAAAAACTGTTTTTT
>12|-|TRBV9|TRBJ2-2|-
CASKGETGELFF
TGTGCCAGCAAAGGCGAAACCGGGGAGCTGTTTTTT
>13|-|TRBV6-5|TRBJ2-6|-
CASGVDGANVLTF
TGTGCCAGCGGAGTGGATGGGGCCAACGTCCTGACTTTC
>16|-|TRBV10-3|TRBJ2-5|TRBD2
CAISDSLAGREETQYF
TGTGCCATCAGTGATTCCTTGGCAGGGAGGGAGGAGACCCAGTACTTC
>13|-|TRBV6-5|TRBJ2-7|-
CASSRSGTYEQYF
TGTGCCAGCAGTCGATCAGGGACCTACGAGCAGTACTTC
>15|-|TRBV5-6|TRBJ1-6|-
CASRKEGVNNSPLHF
TGTGCCAGCAGAAAAGAAGGAGTAAATAATTCACCCCTCCACTTT
>14|-|TRBV5-1|TRBJ1-3|-
CASSFGNSGNTIYF
TGCGCCAGCAGCTTTGGTAACTCTGGAAACACCATATATTTT
>13|-|TRBV5-6|TRBJ1-2|-
CASSTIGGDGYTF
TGTGCCAGCAGCACCATTGGAGGGGATGGCTACACCTTC
>14|-|TRBV27|TRBJ2-1|-
CASSWMGPSDEQFF
TGTGCCAGCAGTTGGATGGGACCGTCGGATGAGCAGTTCTTC
>15|-|TRBV5-4|TRBJ2-1|TRBD2
CASSLVLAGGQEQFF
TGTGCCAGCAGCTTGGTTCTAGCGGGGGGGCAGGAGCAGTTCTTC
>14|-|TRBV5-5|TRBJ1-2|-
CASSLQSRLEGYTF
TGTGCCAGCAGCCTACAGTCCCGGTTGGAAGGCTACACCTTC
>17|few|TRBV5-6|TRBJ2-2|-
CASSLYGRRANTGELFF
TGTGCCAGCAGTCTATACGGCAGGAGAGCGAACACCGGGGAGCTGTTTTTT
>14|few|TRBV30|TRBJ2-3|-
CAWKEWRKTDTQYF
TGTGCCTGGAAAGAATGGAGGAAGACAGATACGCAGTATTTT
>14|-|TRBV2|TRBJ2-1|-
CASSDRIISYEQFF
TGTGCCAGCAGTGATCGCATTATTAGTTATGAGCAGTTCTTC
>10|-|TRBV5-8|TRBJ2-7|-
CASTLIEQYF
TGTGCCAGCACCCTCATCGAGCAGTACTTC
>14|once|TRBV6-5|TRBJ1-4|TRBD1
CASSVQGGGEKLFF
TGTGCCAGCAGCGTTCAGGGGGGGGGTGAAAAACTGTTTTTT
>17|-|TRBV5-6|TRBJ1-5|-
CASSARGGGRAGQPQHF
TGTGCCAGCAGCGCCCGCGGGGGGGGCAGAGCTGGTCAGCCCCAGCATTTT
>14|-|TRBV5-1|TRBJ1-1|-
CASKQGPMNTEAFF
TGCGCCAGCAAGCAGGGACCCATGAACACTGAAGCTTTCTTT
>13|-|TRBV2|TRBJ2-1|-
CASQPESYNEQFF
TGTGCCAGTCAACCCGAGTCCTACAATGAGCAGTTCTTC
>15|-|TRBV19|TRBJ1-4|TRBD1
CASSIGTGSGEKLFF
TGTGCCAGTAGTATCGGGACAGGGTCAGGCGAAAAACTGTTTTTT
>15|-|TRBV9|TRBJ2-1|TRBD2
CASSVIAGESGEQFF
TGTGCCAGCAGCGTTATAGCGGGAGAGAGTGGGGAGCAGTTCTTC
>12|-|TRBV30|TRBJ2-7|-
CAWDVSPNEQYF
TGTGCCTGGGATGTGTCGCCTAACGAGCAGTACTTC
>15|-|TRBV7-9|TRBJ2-1|TRBD2
CASSPRGAGYNEQFF
TGTGCCAGCAGCCCCCGTGGAGCGGGATACAATGAGCAGTTCTTC